Listed below are T cell receptor beta chains from one sample, sequenced in a study of shared clonotypes between healthy human individuals. Produced via immunoSEQ multiplex PCR; TCRdb's table is partial and in-frame only. The sample has some 2.1 million clones, roughly 94% seen once. The sequenced sample was naive CD4+ T cells sorted from blood. The receptors were sampled from a man aged 18 to 30 in good health. The CDR3 runs from the conserved cysteine through the conserved F or W. D genes are given only for firm matches. Clone size is shown for a subset of rows, as once, few, many or a class of expanded clone.

>TRBJ1-1|TRBD1|-|TRBV7-2
TGTGCCAGCAGCTTAGGGACAGGTCTGAACACTGAAGCTTTCTTT
CASSLGTGLNTEAFF
>TRBJ2-3|-|once|TRBV11-3
TGTGCCAGCAGCCCAGGGGGGGATACGCAGTATTTT
CASSPGGDTQYF
>TRBJ2-5|-|-|TRBV18
TGTGCCAGCTCACCACCGTCGGGTGGGGAGACCCAGTACTTC
CASSPPSGGETQYF
>TRBJ2-2|TRBD1|-|TRBV7-9
TGTGCCATCTTAACTGGACAGGGTACCACCGGGGAGCTGTTTTTT
CAILTGQGTTGELFF
>TRBJ2-7|-|once|TRBV5-1
TGCGCCAGCAGCTTGGCGGGGCCCCCCTACGAGCAGTACTTC
CASSLAGPPYEQYF
>TRBJ2-7|TRBD2|-|TRBV6-1
TGTGGGACGGCGGGGGGCCTCGTTTACGAGCAGTACTTC
CGTAGGLVYEQYF
>TRBJ1-5|-|-|TRBV6-5
TGTGCCAGCAGACGAAATAGCAATCAGCCCCAGCATTTT
CASRRNSNQPQHF
>TRBJ2-5|-|-|TRBV6-1
TGTGCCAGCAGTGAAGCCCTTAGGGGCGTAGAGACCCAGTACTTC
CASSEALRGVETQYF
>TRBJ1-4|-|-|TRBV29-1
TGCAGCGTTGAGGGAGGAGAAAAACTGTTTTTT
CSVEGGEKLFF
>TRBJ2-3|TRBD2|-|TRBV7-3
TGTGCCAGCAGCCCCTTTAGCGGGGGTAGCACAGATACGCAGTATTTT
CASSPFSGGSTDTQYF
>TRBJ2-7|TRBD2|-|TRBV7-9
TGTGCCAGCAGCTTAGCAGGTCGGGGGGGATTTACCTACGAGCAGTACTTC
CASSLAGRGGFTYEQYF
>TRBJ1-5|-|-|TRBV4-1
TGCGCCAGCAGCCTCAGCTTGACCTATAATCAGCCCCAGCATTTT
CASSLSLTYNQPQHF
>TRBJ1-3|-|once|TRBV6-5
TGTGCCAGCAGTTACTCCCACTTGAGCTCTGGAAACACCATATATTTT
CASSYSHLSSGNTIYF
>TRBJ1-4|TRBD1|-|TRBV7-2
TGTGCCAGCAGCCTGGGACAGCGGGTAGAAAAACTGTTTTTT
CASSLGQRVEKLFF
>TRBJ1-2|-|-|TRBV6-5
TGTGCCAGCAGTTACCATTCGACTGAAGCTAACTATGGCTACACCTTC
CASSYHSTEANYGYTF
>TRBJ1-2|TRBD1|-|TRBV6-5
TGTGCCAGCAGCTCCCCCCGGACAGGGTTAGGCTACACCTTC
CASSSPRTGLGYTF
>TRBJ2-7|-|-|TRBV18
TGTGCCAGCTCCCCGGCAGTGAGCTCCTACGAGCAGTACTTC
CASSPAVSSYEQYF
>TRBJ2-3|TRBD2|-|TRBV2
TGTGCCAGCAGCCTAAGGGGGGGGACTAGCGGGAGCAGGACAGATACGCAGTATTTT
CASSLRGGTSGSRTDTQYF
>TRBJ2-4|TRBD1|-|TRBV6-5
TGTGCCAGCAGCCTACAGGGGACCAAAAACATTCAGTACTTC
CASSLQGTKNIQYF
>TRBJ1-1|-|-|TRBV6-5
TGTGCCAGCAGTTACTCCTCTCTAGGAGGGAACACTGAAGCTTTCTTT
CASSYSSLGGNTEAFF
>TRBJ2-4|TRBD2|-|TRBV9
TGTGCCAGCAGCGACCAAGCGGGAGCCCCGGGAAACATTCAGTACTTC
CASSDQAGAPGNIQYF
>TRBJ2-7|-|-|TRBV4-1
TGCGCCAGCAGCCAAGATGGCAAAAGCTCCTACGAGCAGTACTTC
CASSQDGKSSYEQYF
>TRBJ1-5|TRBD1|-|TRBV5-1
TGCGCCAGCAGCCCAACAGGGGCGTTGGGTCAGCCCCAGCATTTT
CASSPTGALGQPQHF
>TRBJ2-7|-|-|TRBV18
TGTGCCAGCTCACCTGTCGTTGTGACAGCGAACTCCTACGAGCAGTACTTC
CASSPVVVTANSYEQYF
>TRBJ1-4|-|-|TRBV5-1
TGCGCCAGCAGCCAGGTTGGTAATGAAAAACTGTTTTTT
CASSQVGNEKLFF
>TRBJ2-5|-|-|TRBV7-2
TGTGCCAGCAGCTTAGGGTCCCAAGAGACCCAGTACTTC
CASSLGSQETQYF
>TRBJ2-7|-|-|TRBV2
TGTGCCAGCAGTGAAGCGCTTCGAGACGGCGAGCAGTACTTC
CASSEALRDGEQYF
>TRBJ2-1|TRBD2|-|TRBV5-4
TGTGCCAGCAGACAAACTAGCGGGAGAGCCTCATCCTACAATGAGCAGTTCTTC
CASRQTSGRASSYNEQFF
>TRBJ1-2|TRBD1|-|TRBV30
TGTGCCTGGAGTGGCCCCACCTTGACAGGGGCCGACTATGGCTACACCTTC
CAWSGPTLTGADYGYTF
>TRBJ1-1|-|-|TRBV7-2
TGTGCCAGCAGCTTAGTTTTTGGGCTGAACACTGAAGCTTTCTTT
CASSLVFGLNTEAFF
>TRBJ2-5|-|-|TRBV7-2
TGTGCCAGCAGCTTAGATTTAGCCGGAGAGACCCAGTACTTC
CASSLDLAGETQYF
>TRBJ2-3|-|-|TRBV4-2
TGTGCCAGCAGCCAAGATTCCCGACTAGTTCTGAGCACAGATACGCAGTATTTT
CASSQDSRLVLSTDTQYF
>TRBJ1-3|-|once|TRBV30
TGTGCCTGGAGTCGTGCAGGGCCGTGGATCTCTGGAAACACCATATATTTT
CAWSRAGPWISGNTIYF
>TRBJ2-2|TRBD1|-|TRBV2
TGTGCCAGCAGTTTACAGGGGGCGGGCACCGGGGAGCTGTTTTTT
CASSLQGAGTGELFF
>TRBJ1-1|-|-|TRBV6-1
TGTGCCACAAGGCCCAAGAACACTGAAGCTTTCTTT
CATRPKNTEAFF
>TRBJ1-1|-|-|TRBV5-4
TGTGCCAGCAACAATAGGGCAGAGTCGAACACTGAAGCTTTCTTT
CASNNRAESNTEAFF